The entry below describes one T cell receptor (beta chain). The record originates from a study of T cells in Graves' hyperthyroidism and ophthalmopathy. This sample holds PBMCs from around 9.9 ml fresh peripheral blood. TCR beta CDR3 sequences were amplified from RNA transcripts. TCR CDR3 regions were first amplified by RT-PCR with HTBI primers. A single record per CDR3 protein comes from TCRdb applying MiXCR to the multiplex PCR reads. The profile shows fewer than 700,000 distinct CDR3 sequences, under 20% of them singletons. This clonotype was obtained from a woman aged 18-29 years with Graves' ophthalmopathy. Sequenced sample: blood.

CDR3 sequence reads: CASSRDFSSYNEQFF. In DNA, the CDR3 is TGTGCCAGCAGTCGGGACTTCAGCTCCTACAATGAGCAGTTCTTC. The rearrangement links TRBV7-6 to TRBJ2-1; possible D gene TRBD2, 6 bases. V was pared by 6 bases and J by 0 bases, with 12 bases between. The CDR3 runs to 15 residues. Germline assignment: CDR1 SGHVS and CDR2 FNYEAQ.